This T cell receptor beta chain was observed in a study of blood T cell repertoires in COVID-19. At the level of the study: Samples came from the United States, Italy and Spain, spanning acute and convalescent COVID-19. T cells, B-cell-depleted T cells, or PBMCs supplied cDNA or gDNA.

V lost 0 bases, J lost 10 bases, and 12 bases lay in between. The length of the CDR3 is 13 residues. Germline CDR1 is LGHDT and CDR2 is YNNKEL (reference sequence). Under the authors' procedure: The authors estimated nucleated cell counts from reference gene primer amplification. The data were produced by immunoSEQ multiplex PCR, yet TCRdb's version contains in-frame clones alone and is incomplete. Clone size and V and J calls were adopted from that table, with D and trimming inferred from the DNA. The sample holds approximately 200,000 clones, approximately 84% seen once. The chain recombines TRBV3-1 (or the pseudogene TRBV3-2) with TRBJ1-1; D not resolved. The TCR sequence derives from a man between 50 and 59 years old who had recovered from COVID-19. Sequenced: peripheral blood. CDR3 amino acids: CASSQEPLPRAFF. The CDR3, as DNA: TGTGCCAGCAGCCAAGAGCCCCTGCCTAGAGCTTTCTTT.